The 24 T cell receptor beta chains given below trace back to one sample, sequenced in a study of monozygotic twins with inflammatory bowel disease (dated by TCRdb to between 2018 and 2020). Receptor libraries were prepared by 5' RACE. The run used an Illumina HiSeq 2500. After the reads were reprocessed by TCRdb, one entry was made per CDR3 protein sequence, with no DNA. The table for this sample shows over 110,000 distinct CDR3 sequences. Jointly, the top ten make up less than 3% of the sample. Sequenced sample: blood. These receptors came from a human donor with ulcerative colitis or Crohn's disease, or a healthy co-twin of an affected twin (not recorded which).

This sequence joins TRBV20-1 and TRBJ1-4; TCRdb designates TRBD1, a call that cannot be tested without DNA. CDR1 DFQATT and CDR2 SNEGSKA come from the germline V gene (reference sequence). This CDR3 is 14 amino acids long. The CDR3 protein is CSARPGWADEKLFF.

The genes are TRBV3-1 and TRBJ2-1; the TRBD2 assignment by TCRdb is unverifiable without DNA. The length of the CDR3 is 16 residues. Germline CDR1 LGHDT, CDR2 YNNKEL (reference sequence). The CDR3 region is CASSLEGRAPYNEQFF.

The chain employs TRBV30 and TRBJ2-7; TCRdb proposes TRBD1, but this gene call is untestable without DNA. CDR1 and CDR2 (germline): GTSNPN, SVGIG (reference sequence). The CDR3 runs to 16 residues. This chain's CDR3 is CAWSGLRTGIRYEQYF.

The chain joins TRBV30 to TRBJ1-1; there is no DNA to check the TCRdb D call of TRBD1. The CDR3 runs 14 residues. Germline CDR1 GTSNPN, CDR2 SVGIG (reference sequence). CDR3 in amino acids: CAWSVGAGLTEAFF.

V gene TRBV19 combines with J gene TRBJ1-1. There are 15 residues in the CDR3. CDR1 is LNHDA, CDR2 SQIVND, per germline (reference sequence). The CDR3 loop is CASSIYPDFNTEAFF.

The chain's CDR3 is CASSPDRGNQPQHF. V usage is TRBV18 and J usage is TRBJ1-5; TCRdb calls TRBD1, which cannot be checked without DNA. Germline V gene lookup returns CDR1 KGHSH and CDR2 LQKENI. This CDR3 is 14 amino acids long.

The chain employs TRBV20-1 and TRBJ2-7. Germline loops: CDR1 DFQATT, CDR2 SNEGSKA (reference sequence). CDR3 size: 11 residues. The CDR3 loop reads CSVRRTYEQYF.

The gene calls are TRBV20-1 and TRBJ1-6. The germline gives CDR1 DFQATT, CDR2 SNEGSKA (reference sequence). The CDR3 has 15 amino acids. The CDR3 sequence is CSATLIKGTSSPLHF.

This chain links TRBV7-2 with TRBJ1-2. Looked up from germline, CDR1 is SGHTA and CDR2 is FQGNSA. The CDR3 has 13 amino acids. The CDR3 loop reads CASSRIQADGYTF.

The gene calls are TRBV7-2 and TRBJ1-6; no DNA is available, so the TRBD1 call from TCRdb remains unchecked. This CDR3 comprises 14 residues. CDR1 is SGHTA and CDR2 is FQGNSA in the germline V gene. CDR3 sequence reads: CASSFTGGGSPLHF.

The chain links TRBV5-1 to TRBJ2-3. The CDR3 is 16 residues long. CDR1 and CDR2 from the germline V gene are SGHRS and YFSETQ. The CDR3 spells CASSFVGSSSTDTQYF.

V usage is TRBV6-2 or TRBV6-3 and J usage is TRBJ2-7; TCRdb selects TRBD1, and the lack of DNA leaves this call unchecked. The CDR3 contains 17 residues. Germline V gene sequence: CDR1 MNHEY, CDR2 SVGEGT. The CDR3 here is CASSYSDLGRRSYEQYF.

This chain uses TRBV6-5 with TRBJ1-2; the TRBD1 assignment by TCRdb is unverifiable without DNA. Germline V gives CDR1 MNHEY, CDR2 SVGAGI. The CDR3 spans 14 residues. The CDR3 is CASSYLGQVDGYTF.

The CDR3 here is CASSPNPMVMNTEAFF. The chain combines TRBV7-3 with TRBJ1-1. The CDR3 spans 16 residues. CDR1 is SGHTA, CDR2 FQGTGA, per germline.

The CDR3 protein is CASSPMTGYKETQYF. The chain joins TRBV6-1 to TRBJ2-5; TCRdb gives TRBD1 as the D gene, but with no DNA this cannot be confirmed. CDR3 length equals 15 residues. CDR1 is MNHNS, CDR2 SASEGT, per germline.

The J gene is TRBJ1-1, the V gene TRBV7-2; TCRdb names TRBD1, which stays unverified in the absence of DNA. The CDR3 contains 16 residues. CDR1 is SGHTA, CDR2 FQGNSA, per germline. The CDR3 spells CASSTGHTVRNTEAFF.

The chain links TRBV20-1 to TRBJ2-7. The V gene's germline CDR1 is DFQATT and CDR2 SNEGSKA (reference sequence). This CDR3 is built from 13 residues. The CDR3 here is CSATSGGFYEQYF.

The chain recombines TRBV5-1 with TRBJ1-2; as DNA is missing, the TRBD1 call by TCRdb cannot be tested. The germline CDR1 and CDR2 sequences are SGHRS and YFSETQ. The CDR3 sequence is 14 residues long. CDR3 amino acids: CASSPGTGYYGYTF.

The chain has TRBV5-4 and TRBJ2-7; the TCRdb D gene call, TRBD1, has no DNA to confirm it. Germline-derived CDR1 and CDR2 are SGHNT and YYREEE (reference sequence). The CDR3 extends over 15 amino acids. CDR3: CASSLVWSGGNEQYF.

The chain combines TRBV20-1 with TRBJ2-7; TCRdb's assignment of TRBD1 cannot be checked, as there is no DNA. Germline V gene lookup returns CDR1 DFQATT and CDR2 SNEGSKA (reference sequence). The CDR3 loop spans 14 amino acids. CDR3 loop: CSATGQGRPYEQYF.

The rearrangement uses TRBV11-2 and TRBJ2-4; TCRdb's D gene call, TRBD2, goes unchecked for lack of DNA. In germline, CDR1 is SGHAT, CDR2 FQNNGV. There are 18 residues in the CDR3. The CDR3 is CASSSQISAQLAKNIQYF.

CDR3 region: CASSYPSGGPRSSYNEQFF. V usage is TRBV6-2 or TRBV6-3 and J usage is TRBJ2-1; there is no DNA to check the TCRdb D call of TRBD2. The germline V gene has CDR1 MNHEY and CDR2 SVGEGT. The CDR3 is 19 amino acids.

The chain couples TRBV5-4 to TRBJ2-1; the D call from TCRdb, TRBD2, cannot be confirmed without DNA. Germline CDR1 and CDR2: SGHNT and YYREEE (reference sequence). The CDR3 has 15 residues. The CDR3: CASSLDGRFYNEQFF.

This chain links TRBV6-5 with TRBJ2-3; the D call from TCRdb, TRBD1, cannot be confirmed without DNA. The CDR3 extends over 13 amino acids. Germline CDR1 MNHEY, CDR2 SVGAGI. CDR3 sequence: CASIPTGADTQYF.